Ten or more counts support the clone carrying this TCR beta chain. Its antigen remains unidentified. There are 12 residues in the CDR3. Trimming removed 1 base at V and 2 bases at J, with 6 bases between. Germline V gene lookup returns CDR1 DFQATT and CDR2 SNEGSKA (reference sequence). The source of the sample is a study of Graves' ophthalmopathy and Graves' hyperthyroidism. Notes on the study in general: Also, most clonotypes expanded in the thyroid above 0.001 frequency appeared in blood. Distinction of ophthalmopathy from stable hyperthyroidism by a 13-signature model reached almost 90% sensitivity and about 80% specificity.

RNA served as the template for amplifying TCR beta CDR3 regions. A first-round RT-PCR used HTBI primers, followed by a second-round multiplex PCR. MiXCR, run by TCRdb on the multiplex PCR reads, gives a single entry per CDR3 protein. This repertoire shows under 250,000 distinct CDR3 sequences, about 22% found once; its top ten account for approximately 40%. The source is a woman aged 50 to 60 with Graves' ophthalmopathy. Sequenced sample: peripheral blood. The V call is TRBV20-1, the J call TRBJ2-7, with D maybe TRBD2 (5 bases). The DNA of the CDR3 is TGCAGTGCTAGAGCCGGGACCTACGAGCAGTACTTC. Its protein is CSARAGTYEQYF.